Listed here is a single T cell receptor (beta chain). The antigen remains undetermined. This record belongs to a study of cytomegalovirus exposure and HLA in healthy donors. Points from the study as a whole: Altogether, about 160 TCR beta chains were recorded as cytomegalovirus-associated. Later work associated approximately 17,000 TCR beta sequences with HLA alleles at 0.05 false discovery rate. A later examination showed that TCR association rates differed by HLA locus, with DRB1 most and HLA-C fewest. Per published reports, the classifier diagnosed cytomegalovirus status with high specificity and sensitivity.

J lost 8 bases, V lost 5 bases, and 15 bases had no gene match. The CDR3 is 16 amino acids. The V gene's germline CDR1 is LNHDA and CDR2 SQIVND (reference sequence). The PCR contained 60 Vbeta and 13 Jbeta primers. The assay was immunoSEQ multiplex PCR, and TCRdb's table has in-frame clones only and misses some. In the table there are 65,000 to 90,000 clones, roughly 89% of which are singletons. Sequencing was done on a sample of PBMCs. This receptor was taken from a woman aged 30 to 39 in good health and CMV-seronegative. This chain links TRBV19 with TRBJ2-7, with 10 bases fitting TRBD1. CDR3 in amino acids: CASSPLPGTGALQQYF. DNA for the CDR3: TGTGCCAGTAGTCCTCTCCCCGGGACAGGGGCACTCCAGCAGTACTTC.